The sequence of this TCR beta chain was determined in a study of T cell changes during pregnancy in multiple sclerosis. The V gene's germline CDR1 is SGHVS and CDR2 FQNEAQ. There are 13 residues in the CDR3. Trimming removed 8 bases at V and 0 bases at J, with 10 bases between. Only in-frame clones appear in the TCRdb table, and some are missing; sequencing was by immunoSEQ multiplex PCR. The sample holds some 70,000 clones, 80% to 95% seen once. Sequenced here: CD8+ T cells from peripheral blood mononuclear cells, sampled in the third trimester of pregnancy. The chain has TRBV7-8 and TRBJ1-1; D is unclear. The source is a female donor in good health, enrolled as a control in a pregnancy study. DNA of the CDR3: TGTGCCAGCGGTCTGAGTTTGAACACTGAAGCTTTCTTT. Translating gives CASGLSLNTEAFF.